Presented here are 29 T cell receptor beta chains from one specimen sequenced in a study of shared clonotypes between healthy human individuals. The protocol was immunoSEQ multiplex PCR, while the TCRdb copy is restricted to in-frame clones and leaves out a portion. The sample records 550,000 to 700,000 clones, roughly 73% being singletons. The sample taken for sequencing was memory CD4+ T cells sorted from blood. Subset specified: CD45RA-negative fraction. All receptors come from a woman in her twenties or thirties in good health.

The V call is TRBV5-3, the J call TRBJ2-1; 8 nucleotides align to TRBD2. TRBV5-3 is annotated as an ORF whose role is uncertain. This CDR3 is built from 17 residues. The junction had 12 bases not matched to a gene; V was cut back by 2 bases and J by 5 bases. CDR3 nucleotide sequence: TGTGCCAGAAGCTTCGTAGGTGGGGGACTAGAAAACAATGAGCAGTTCTTC. Amino acid sequence: CARSFVGGGLENNEQFF.

This clone was picked up a small number of times. The chain couples TRBV2 to TRBJ1-5; a weak D match, TRBD1 (6 bases). CDR3 length: 14 amino acids. V lost 4 bases, J lost 4 bases, and 11 bases lay in between. Germline V gives CDR1 SNHLY, CDR2 FYNNEI. The CDR3 spells CASSGTVGNQPQHF. In DNA, the CDR3 is TGTGCCAGCAGTGGGACAGTCGGAAATCAGCCCCAGCATTTT. The full variable domain, rest sourced from reference TRBV2 and TRBJ1-5, is EPEVTQTPSHQVTQMGQEVILRCVPISNHLYFYWYRQILGQKVEFLVSFYNNEISEKSEIFDDQFSVERPDGSNFTLKIRSTKLEDSAMYFCASSGTVGNQPQHFGDGTRLSIL.

This clone was seen a handful of times. This CDR3 is also generated by other DNA sequences in the sample. V usage is TRBV9 and J usage is TRBJ1-2; D uncertain. This CDR3 comprises 13 residues. The V and J ends lost 2 bases and 3 bases respectively, with 8 bases between them. Germline V CDR1 and CDR2: SGDLS, YYNGEE. The CDR3 region is CASSVAGDYGYTF. DNA of the CDR3: TGTGCCAGCAGCGTCGCCGGGGACTATGGCTACACCTTC. Full variable domain (outside the CDR3, taken from reference TRBV9 and TRBJ1-2): DSGVTQTPKHLITATGQRVTLRCSPRSGDLSVYWYQQSLDQGLQFLIQYYNGEERAKGNILERFSAQQFPDLHSELNLSSLELGDSALYFCASSVAGDYGYTFGSGTRLTVV.

This sequence joins TRBV7-6 and TRBJ1-2; TRBD1 might be the D (5 bases). Trimming took off 3 bases at V and 0 bases at J, with 14 bases between the two ends. CDR3 size: 16 residues. Germline assignment: CDR1 SGHVS and CDR2 FNYEAQ. CDR3 in amino acids: CASSLGPGGSNYGYTF. The CDR3 DNA is TGTGCCAGCAGCTTGGGGCCGGGAGGCTCTAACTATGGCTACACCTTC.

The rearrangement links TRBV5-1 to TRBJ2-1; possibly TRBD1 or TRBD2 for D (5 bases each). Trimming removed 1 base at V and 8 bases at J, with 16 bases between. Germline V gene sequence: CDR1 SGHRS, CDR2 YFSETQ. This CDR3 spans 15 amino acids. Here the CDR3 reads CASSLPTRDGHEQFF. CDR3 sequence (DNA): TGCGCCAGCAGCTTGCCCACTAGGGACGGGCATGAGCAGTTCTTC.

This clone was observed once. The chain carries TRBV20-1 and TRBJ2-1; D not certain. CDR1 and CDR2 from the germline V gene are DFQATT and SNEGSKA (reference sequence). V lost 7 bases and J 9 bases, leaving 10 bases between the germline ends. The CDR3 totals 10 residues. The CDR3 region has the DNA TGCAGTGTAAAGGAGTCTGAGCAGTTCTTC. This sequence encodes CSVKESEQFF.

The chain is built from TRBV20-1 and TRBJ2-5; D call uncertain. From germline, CDR1 is DFQATT and CDR2 SNEGSKA (reference sequence). The length of the CDR3 is 11 residues. V lost 4 bases to trimming and J lost 4 bases, with 7 bases between them. CDR3 sequence: CSATPLETQYF. The CDR3 nucleotides read TGCAGTGCTACCCCTTTAGAGACCCAGTACTTC.

A single count supports this clone. Written as DNA, the CDR3 is TGTGCCAGTAGTATAGATAGGGGATCCTCCGGGGAGCTGTTTTTT. Amino acid sequence: CASSIDRGSSGELFF. The V call is TRBV19, the J call TRBJ2-2; a possible D gene is TRBD1 (5 bases). V was cut by 0 bases and J by 6 bases, with 11 bases left in between. This CDR3 region has 15 residues. The germline V gene has CDR1 LNHDA and CDR2 SQIVND (reference sequence).

This chain links TRBV6-6 with TRBJ2-3; TRBD2 aligns across 9 bases. Losses at the gene ends were 6 bases for V and 1 base for J; bases not matched to a gene: 2. Germline lookup yields CDR1 MNHNY and CDR2 SVGAGI (reference sequence). This CDR3 is built from 14 residues. Here the CDR3 DNA reads TGTGCCAGCAGGTCTAGCGGGGGCACAGATACGCAGTATTTT. This translates into CASRSSGGTDTQYF.

The CDR3 DNA is TGCAGCGCCAGAGCGGGAGACGCAGATACGCAGTATTTT. This encodes CSARAGDADTQYF. The gene calls are TRBV29-1 and TRBJ2-3; 8 bases fit TRBD2. The trim removed 7 bases at V and 4 bases at J, leaving 7 bases unmatched. This CDR3 is built from 13 residues. Germline V gene data show CDR1 as SQVTM and CDR2 as ANQGSEA.

This chain uses TRBV6-5 with TRBJ2-1, with 7 nucleotides matching TRBD2. The CDR3 is made up of 14 amino acids. V shed 4 bases and J 0 bases; nucleotides not matched to a gene: 0. Germline V lookup: CDR1 MNHEY, CDR2 SVGAGI. The CDR3 loop is CASSWTSSYNEQFF. The CDR3 bases are TGTGCCAGCAGTTGGACTAGCTCCTACAATGAGCAGTTCTTC.

V usage is TRBV10-2 and J usage is TRBJ1-1; D gene uncertain. The V gene lost 2 bases and the J gene lost 4 bases, with 17 bases spanning the gap. The CDR3 sequence is 16 residues long. Germline V gives CDR1 WSHSY, CDR2 SAAADI. The CDR3, as DNA: TGCGCCAGCAGTGAGATCGGCCGCAGCGTGAGCACTGAAGCTTTCTTT. It specifies CASSEIGRSVSTEAFF.

V usage is TRBV10-2 and J usage is TRBJ1-1; D not resolved. The CDR3 loop spans 13 amino acids. The germline gives CDR1 WSHSY, CDR2 SAAADI. V was trimmed by 6 bases and J by 4 bases, leaving 12 bases between them. The DNA for the CDR3 is TGCGCCAGCAGACCCCCGCCGGGCACTGAAGCTTTCTTT. This gives the protein CASRPPPGTEAFF.

V usage is TRBV7-2 and J usage is TRBJ2-7, with TRBD2 matching over 10 bases. CDR1 SGHTA and CDR2 FQGNSA come from the germline V gene. The length of the CDR3 is 17 residues. The ends lost 2 bases at V and 4 bases at J; junction bases unmatched: 11. DNA of the CDR3: TGTGCCAGCAGCTTATTCCCACCGGCTAGCGGGAGTTACGAGCAGTACTTC. It encodes CASSLFPPASGSYEQYF.

V usage is TRBV6-6 and J usage is TRBJ2-5; D is perhaps TRBD1 or TRBD2 (6 bases each). The CDR3 spans 15 residues. Looked up from germline, CDR1 is MNHNY and CDR2 is SVGAGI (reference sequence). The ends were cut back, 6 bases at V and 1 base at J, with 15 bases in the middle. CDR3 DNA sequence: TGTGCCAGCAGCTCCCGGGGGCAGCCCCAAGAGACCCAGTACTTC. Protein: CASSSRGQPQETQYF.

The chain has TRBV23-1 and TRBJ1-1; a possible D gene is TRBD1 (6 bases). TRBV23-1 is filed as an ORF, its function uncertain. The V end was cut by 6 bases, the J end by 3 bases, with 20 bases between. The CDR3 loop spans 16 amino acids. The CDR3 DNA is TGCGCCAGCAGCCCAGCCGGGGGGCGCGGGGACACTGAAGCTTTCTTT. Encoded protein: CASSPAGGRGDTEAFF.

The chain couples TRBV28 to TRBJ2-5; tentatively, D is TRBD1 (6 bases). The V end was cut by 5 bases, the J end by 5 bases, with 18 bases between. Germline V gene data show CDR1 as MDHEN and CDR2 as SYDVKM. This CDR3 has 15 residues. The CDR3 region is CASSPQGRPGETQYF. DNA for the CDR3: TGTGCCAGCAGTCCACAGGGAAGGCCGGGGGAGACCCAGTACTTC.

V and J are TRBV15 and TRBJ1-2; possible D gene TRBD1, 5 bases. V dropped 1 base and J dropped 4 bases, with 10 bases sitting between them. CDR1 LNHNV and CDR2 YYDKDF come from the germline V gene (reference sequence). CDR3 size: 14 residues. CDR3 residues: CATSRGGAAYGYTF. The CDR3 region has the DNA TGTGCCACCAGCAGAGGAGGGGCAGCCTATGGCTACACCTTC.

The V and J genes are TRBV5-1 and TRBJ1-1; 8 bases are a match to TRBD1. Germline assignment: CDR1 SGHRS and CDR2 YFSETQ. The V gene end was trimmed by 4 bases and the J gene end by 5 bases; junction bases not matched to a gene: 7. This CDR3 contains 14 residues. The CDR3, as DNA: TGCGCCAGCAGCGAAAGACAGGGGCGGACTGAAGCTTTCTTT. Translation gives CASSERQGRTEAFF.

The V call is TRBV6-6, the J call TRBJ1-5, with D possibly being TRBD1 (6 bases). CDR3 length: 15 residues. With 0 bases removed from V and 7 bases from J, the gap between germline ends came to 13 bases. CDR1 MNHNY and CDR2 SVGAGI come from the germline V gene (reference sequence). CDR3 loop: CASSYSTGVQQPQHF. The CDR3, as DNA: TGTGCCAGCAGTTACTCGACAGGAGTTCAACAGCCCCAGCATTTT.

This clone has only one observation. The chain employs TRBV5-6 and TRBJ2-3; D perhaps matches TRBD2 (6 bases). The germline CDR1 and CDR2 sequences are SGHDT and YYEEEE. The CDR3 is made up of 17 amino acids. V lost 0 bases to trimming and J lost 1 base, with 15 bases between them. The CDR3 here is CASSLVRDLTGTDTQYF. The CDR3 DNA sequence: TGTGCCAGCAGCTTGGTGCGGGATCTGACGGGCACAGATACGCAGTATTTT.

This sequence joins TRBV5-1 and TRBJ2-7; no firm D call. The CDR3 covers 15 residues. The germline V gene has CDR1 SGHRS and CDR2 YFSETQ. V was pared by 0 bases and J by 5 bases, with 15 bases between. The CDR3, as DNA: TGCGCCAGCAGCTTGGAGGTTGGGGTGCTCGACGAGCAGTACTTC. Translation gives CASSLEVGVLDEQYF.

The chain joins TRBV28 to TRBJ2-7; 14 positions match TRBD2. V was pared by 6 bases and J by 3 bases, with 10 bases of the junction left unmatched. From germline, CDR1 is MDHEN and CDR2 SYDVKM. The CDR3 runs to 17 residues. CDR3 in DNA: TGTGCCAGCAGGGGACTAGCGGGAGAAGGGGGAAACTACGAGCAGTACTTC. This gives the protein CASRGLAGEGGNYEQYF. The complete variable domain, with remaining parts taken from reference TRBV28 and TRBJ2-7, reads DVKVTQSSRYLVKRTGEKVFLECVQDMDHENMFWYRQDPGLGLRLIYFSYDVKMKEKGDIPEGYSVSREKKERFSLILESASTNQTSMYLCASRGLAGEGGNYEQYFGPGTRLTVT.

This chain uses TRBV5-1 with TRBJ2-3, with D tentatively TRBD1 (6 bases). Trimming took 2 bases from V and 6 from J, leaving 16 bases between them. CDR1 and CDR2 from the germline V gene are SGHRS and YFSETQ. This CDR3 is 15 amino acids long. Here the CDR3 DNA reads TGCGCCAGCAGCTTAGGCAGGGGCCCGCCGGATACGCAGTATTTT. Its translation is CASSLGRGPPDTQYF.

The chain uses TRBV27 and TRBJ1-2; perhaps TRBD1 as D (5 bases). Germline CDR1 is MNHEY and CDR2 is SMNVEV (reference sequence). The V end was cut by 7 bases, the J end by 8 bases, with 23 bases between. The CDR3 loop spans 15 amino acids. This CDR3 reads CASKPHDSPFSGYTF. The CDR3 nucleotides read TGTGCCAGCAAACCCCACGACAGTCCCTTTAGCGGCTACACCTTC.

The J gene is TRBJ1-2, the V gene TRBV5-1; unclear D gene. This CDR3 has 14 amino acids. Per germline, CDR1 SGHRS and CDR2 YFSETQ. V was shortened by 4 bases and J by 1 base, with 11 bases between the two germline ends. In DNA, the CDR3 is TGCGCCAGCAGCCGCGGTGGAATTAACTATGGCTACACCTTC. It translates to CASSRGGINYGYTF.

The rearrangement joins TRBV10-1 to TRBJ2-7, with 10 positions matching TRBD1. From germline, CDR1 is WNHNN and CDR2 SYGVQD (reference sequence). V shed 6 bases and J 6 bases; nucleotides not matched to a gene: 8. The CDR3 runs to 14 residues. As DNA, the CDR3 is TGCGCCAGCAGCGCAAACCGGGACAGGGGCGAGCAGTACTTC. Its translation: CASSANRDRGEQYF.

This sequence joins TRBV28 and TRBJ1-5, with a weak D call TRBD1 (5 bases). Trimming left V 3 bases short and J 0 bases short, with 12 bases between. CDR1 and CDR2 from the germline V gene are MDHEN and SYDVKM. This CDR3 region has 16 residues. This CDR3 reads CASSFYLTVSNQPQHF. The CDR3 bases are TGTGCCAGCAGTTTTTACCTGACAGTTAGCAATCAGCCCCAGCATTTT.

The sample holds a few counts of this clone. V usage is TRBV6-6 and J usage is TRBJ2-3; D might be TRBD2 (5 bases). Germline values: CDR1 MNHNY, CDR2 SVGAGI (reference sequence). This CDR3 is 14 amino acids long. Trimming pared 6 bases from V and 6 bases from J, leaving 16 bases between. The CDR3 loop reads CASSHKRSWDTQYF. DNA for the CDR3: TGTGCCAGCAGCCACAAGCGGTCCTGGGATACGCAGTATTTT.